This TCR beta chain was observed in a study of T-cell memory formation after mild COVID-19. The overall study: TCR clusters were mostly confined to one donor each. Findings and caveats of the study: Some SARS-CoV-2-responding clones were already detected in memory before infection. Clonal second-wave expansions that peaked on day 37 had unconfirmed SARS-CoV-2 specificity.

The V gene's germline CDR1 is SGHRS and CDR2 YFSETQ. Between the trimmed V and J ends, which lost 4 bases and 2 bases, there was a span of 16 bases. The CDR3 spans 16 residues. TCRdb re-analysed the 5' RACE reads in MiXCR, keeping a single row per CDR3 protein. The top ten hold more than 10% of the sample, which has just over 150,000 distinct CDR3 sequences, roughly a third seen once. This clonotype occurred a few times. The antigen is unknown. Sequencing input: PBMCs or a T cell subset sorted from them (not recorded which). This chain joins TRBV5-1 and TRBJ2-1; D is possibly TRBD2 (7 bases). The receptor's source is an adult woman who had mild COVID-19 (a few samples of this study predate the infection). Cell type and time point are not known. The CDR3 loop is CASSSRWEGAYNEQFF. The CDR3 DNA follows: TGCGCCAGCAGCAGCCGCTGGGAGGGGGCCTACAATGAGCAGTTCTTC.